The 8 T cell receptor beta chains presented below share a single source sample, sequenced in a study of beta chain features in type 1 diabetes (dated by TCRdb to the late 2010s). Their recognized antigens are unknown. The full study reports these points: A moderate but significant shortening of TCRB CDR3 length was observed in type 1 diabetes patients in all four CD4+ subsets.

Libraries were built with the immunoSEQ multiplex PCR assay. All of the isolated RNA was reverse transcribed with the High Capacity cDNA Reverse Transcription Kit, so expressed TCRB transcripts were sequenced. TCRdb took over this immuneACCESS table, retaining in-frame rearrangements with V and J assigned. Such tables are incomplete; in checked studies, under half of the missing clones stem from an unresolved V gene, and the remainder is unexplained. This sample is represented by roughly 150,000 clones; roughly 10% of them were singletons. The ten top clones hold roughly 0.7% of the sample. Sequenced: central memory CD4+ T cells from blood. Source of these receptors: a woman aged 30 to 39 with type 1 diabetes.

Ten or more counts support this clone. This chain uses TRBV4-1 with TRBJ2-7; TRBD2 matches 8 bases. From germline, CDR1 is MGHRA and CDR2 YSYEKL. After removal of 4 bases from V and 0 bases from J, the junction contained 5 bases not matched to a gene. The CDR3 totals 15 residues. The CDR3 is CASSLQAGASYEQYF. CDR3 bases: TGCGCCAGCAGCCTTCAAGCGGGAGCCTCCTACGAGCAGTACTTC.

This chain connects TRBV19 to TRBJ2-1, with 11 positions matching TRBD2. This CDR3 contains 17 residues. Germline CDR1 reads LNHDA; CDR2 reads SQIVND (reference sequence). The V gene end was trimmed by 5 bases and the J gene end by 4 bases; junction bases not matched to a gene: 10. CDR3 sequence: CASSPRWASGGYNEQFF. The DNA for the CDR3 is TGTGCCAGTAGTCCGCGGTGGGCTAGCGGGGGGTACAATGAGCAGTTCTTC.

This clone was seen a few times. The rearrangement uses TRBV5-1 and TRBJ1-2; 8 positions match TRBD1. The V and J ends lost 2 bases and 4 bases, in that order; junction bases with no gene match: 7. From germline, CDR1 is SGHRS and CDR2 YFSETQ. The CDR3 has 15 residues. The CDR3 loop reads CASSFTGQEIYGYTF. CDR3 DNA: TGCGCCAGCAGCTTTACGGGACAGGAGATCTATGGCTACACCTTC.

CDR3 region: CASIDPGQISTGELFF. The CDR3 DNA sequence: TGTGCCAGCATCGATCCGGGACAGATCTCGACCGGGGAGCTGTTTTTT. The rearrangement uses TRBV6-6 and TRBJ2-2, with 7 nucleotides matching TRBD1. CDR1 is MNHNY and CDR2 is SVGAGI in the germline V gene (reference sequence). Trimming at V came to 7 bases and at J to 5 bases, leaving 13 bases not matched to a gene. This CDR3 spans 16 amino acids.

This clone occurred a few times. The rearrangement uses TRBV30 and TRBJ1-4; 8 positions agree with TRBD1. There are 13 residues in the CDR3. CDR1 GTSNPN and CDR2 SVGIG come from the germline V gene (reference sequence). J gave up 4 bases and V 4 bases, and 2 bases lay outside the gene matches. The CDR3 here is CAWTGQDNEKLFF. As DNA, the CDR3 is TGTGCCTGGACGGGACAGGATAATGAAAAACTGTTTTTT.

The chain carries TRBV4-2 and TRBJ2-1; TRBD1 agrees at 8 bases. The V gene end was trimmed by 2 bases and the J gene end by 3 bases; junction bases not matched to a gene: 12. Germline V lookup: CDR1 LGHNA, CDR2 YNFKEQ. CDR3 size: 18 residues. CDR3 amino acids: CASSQSRAGQGNYNEQFF. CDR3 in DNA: TGTGCCAGCAGCCAAAGCAGAGCTGGACAGGGAAACTACAATGAGCAGTTCTTC.

The CDR3 nucleotides are TGTGCCAGCACGGGGGACAGGGGGCTCAATGAGCAGTTCTTC. Its protein is CASTGDRGLNEQFF. The chain employs TRBV6-5 and TRBJ2-1, with 12 bases aligning to TRBD1. The CDR3 has 14 residues. Losses at the gene ends were 7 bases for V and 6 bases for J; bases not matched to a gene: 4. Germline assignment: CDR1 MNHEY and CDR2 SVGAGI.

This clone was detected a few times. CDR3 coding DNA: TGTGCCAGCAGCTTATTCGGTCGACAGGACAACATTCAGTACTTC. It translates to CASSLFGRQDNIQYF. V gene TRBV7-2 combines with J gene TRBJ2-4; the D gene is possibly TRBD1 (6 bases). The CDR3 runs to 15 residues. Deletions cut 2 bases from V and 7 bases from J, with 15 bases between. The germline CDR1 and CDR2 sequences are SGHTA and FQGNSA.